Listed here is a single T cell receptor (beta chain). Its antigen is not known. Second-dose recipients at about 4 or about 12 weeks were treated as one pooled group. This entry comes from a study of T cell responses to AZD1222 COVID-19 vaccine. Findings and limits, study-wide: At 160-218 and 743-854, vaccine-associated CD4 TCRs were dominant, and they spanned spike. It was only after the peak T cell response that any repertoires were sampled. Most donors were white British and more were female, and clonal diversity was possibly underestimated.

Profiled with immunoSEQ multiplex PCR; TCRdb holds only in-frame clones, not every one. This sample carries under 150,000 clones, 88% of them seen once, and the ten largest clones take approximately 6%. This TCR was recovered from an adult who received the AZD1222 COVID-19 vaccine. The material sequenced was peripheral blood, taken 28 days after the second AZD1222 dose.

The CDR3 DNA is TGTGCCAGTAGTTCACCCCCGGGGTTCAACAATCAGCCCCAGCATTTT. This encodes CASSSPPGFNNQPQHF. The chain carries TRBV19 and TRBJ1-5; D unclear. Trimming removed 5 bases from V and 3 bases from J, with 17 bases in between. Germline assignment: CDR1 LNHDA and CDR2 SQIVND (reference sequence). The CDR3 runs 16 residues.